Presented here are 14 T cell receptor beta chains from one specimen sequenced in a study of response to subunit inactivated influenza vaccine. TCRdb processed the RT-PCR reads anew with MiXCR; each CDR3 protein has one entry. The sample lists 650,000 to 700,000 distinct CDR3 sequences, more than 15% occurring once. Here the sequenced sample was PBMCs from blood, taken roughly 13 days after vaccination. The receptors come from a man aged 50 to 60 who received an inactivated influenza vaccine.

This clonotype showed up just a few times. The chain employs TRBV5-1 and TRBJ1-1; D is perhaps TRBD1 (6 bases). Germline CDR1 and CDR2: SGHRS and YFSETQ. V lost 2 bases, J lost 0 bases, and 11 bases lay in between. The CDR3 totals 15 residues. CDR3 coding DNA: TGCGCCAGCAGCTTTGGGGGCCTCATGAACACTGAAGCTTTCTTT. Its translation is CASSFGGLMNTEAFF.

This clonotype was seen more than once but under ten times. This rearrangement joins TRBV28 to TRBJ1-6; tentatively, D is TRBD1 (6 bases). V lost 3 bases and J lost 2, with 14 bases in between. Germline loops: CDR1 MDHEN, CDR2 SYDVKM. CDR3 size: 17 residues. The CDR3 DNA follows: TGTGCCAGCAGTTTCCCCGGACAGCATCCCTATAATTCACCCCTCCACTTT. Encoded protein: CASSFPGQHPYNSPLHF.

This clonotype has a handful of counts. The chain uses TRBV25-1 and TRBJ2-7, with TRBD1 matching 7 bases. The V segment lost 7 bases and the J segment 4 bases; nucleotides outside the gene matches: 10. The CDR3 length is 14 residues. CDR1 MGHDK and CDR2 SYGVNS come from the germline V gene. CDR3 loop: CASISTGERYEQYF. The CDR3 DNA is TGTGCCAGCATTTCCACAGGGGAGAGATACGAGCAGTACTTC.

J is TRBJ2-1 and V is TRBV6-1; 8 nucleotides agree with TRBD2. V lost 6 bases, J lost 13 bases, and 11 bases stayed unmatched. The CDR3 consists of 13 residues. Germline lookup yields CDR1 MNHNS and CDR2 SASEGT. The CDR3 sequence: CASRHTSGPDQFF. CDR3 sequence (DNA): TGTGCCAGCAGACACACTAGCGGTCCTGACCAGTTCTTC.

The V call is TRBV5-1, the J call TRBJ2-3; TRBD1 or TRBD2 may be the D gene (5 bases each). V dropped 5 bases and J dropped 0 bases, with 13 bases sitting between them. Germline assignment: CDR1 SGHRS and CDR2 YFSETQ. The CDR3 is 15 amino acids. CDR3 in amino acids: CASRSGTASTDTQYF. The CDR3 DNA reads TGCGCCAGCAGATCAGGGACGGCTAGCACAGATACGCAGTATTTT.

This clonotype was observed once. The chain joins TRBV5-1 to TRBJ2-3; no definite D call. Germline V gene lookup returns CDR1 SGHRS and CDR2 YFSETQ. V was pared by 6 bases and J by 0 bases, with 5 bases between. The CDR3 spans 12 residues. CDR3 in amino acids: CASMSSTDTQYF. Written as DNA, the CDR3 is TGCGCCAGCATGAGCAGCACAGATACGCAGTATTTT.

The table lists this clonotype with a few counts. This chain joins TRBV7-9 and TRBJ2-2; D possibly matches TRBD1 or TRBD2 (5 bases each). V was shortened by 5 bases and J by 4 bases, with 14 bases between the two germline ends. The CDR3 consists of 15 residues. Looked up from germline, CDR1 is SEHNR and CDR2 is FQNEAQ (reference sequence). The CDR3 DNA reads as TGTGCCAGCAGCCCGAGTGGGACCACCACCGGGGAGCTGTTTTTT. This gives the protein CASSPSGTTTGELFF.

This clonotype was picked up a small number of times. The genes are TRBV7-9 and TRBJ2-1; TRBD1 or TRBD2 may be the D gene (5 bases each). This CDR3 has 14 amino acids. Germline-derived CDR1 and CDR2 are SEHNR and FQNEAQ (reference sequence). V gave up 4 bases and J gave up 5 bases, with 12 bases separating them. For the CDR3, the DNA is TGTGCCAGCAGCTCCGGGACCACCAACAATGAGCAGTTCTTC. It encodes CASSSGTTNNEQFF.

This chain connects TRBV5-1 to TRBJ2-2; 12 bases fit TRBD2. V lost 3 bases to trimming and J lost 5 bases; unmatched junction nucleotides: 14. The length of the CDR3 is 19 residues. The germline V gene has CDR1 SGHRS and CDR2 YFSETQ. The CDR3, as DNA: TGCGCCAGCAGCTCTGGAAGGAAAGGACTAGCGGGATTTACCGGGGAGCTGTTTTTT. Residues: CASSSGRKGLAGFTGELFF.

The chain carries TRBV5-1 and TRBJ2-1; 10 nucleotides align to TRBD2. The CDR3 covers 16 residues. Germline V gene sequence: CDR1 SGHRS, CDR2 YFSETQ. The junction had 9 bases not matched to a gene; V was cut back by 1 base and J by 8 bases. The CDR3 protein is CASSLSLAGVADEQFF. The CDR3 DNA reads TGCGCCAGCAGCTTGAGCCTAGCGGGAGTGGCAGATGAGCAGTTCTTC. The full variable domain, rest sourced from reference TRBV5-1 and TRBJ2-1, is KAGVTQTPRYLIKTRGQQVTLSCSPISGHRSVSWYQQTPGQGLQFLFEYFSETQRNKGNFPGRFSGRQFSNSRSEMNVSTLELGDSALYLCASSLSLAGVADEQFFGPGTRLTVL.

The genes are TRBV4-1 and TRBJ1-1, with TRBD1 as a possible D gene (6 bases). The ends were cut back, 0 bases at V and 5 bases at J, with 13 bases in the middle. The CDR3 sequence is 15 residues long. From germline, CDR1 is MGHRA and CDR2 YSYEKL. This chain's CDR3 is CASSQEHRVGTEAFF. CDR3 bases: TGCGCCAGCAGCCAAGAGCACAGGGTAGGAACTGAAGCTTTCTTT.

This clonotype was counted between two and nine times. DNA of the CDR3: TGCAGTGCTAGTAGGGGGCTAACCTTCAATGAGCAGTTCTTC. Protein product: CSASRGLTFNEQFF. J is TRBJ2-1 and V is TRBV20-1, with 7 bases aligning to TRBD1. Trimming took 3 bases from V and 6 from J; bases not matched to a gene: 8. The CDR3 has 14 amino acids. In germline, CDR1 is DFQATT, CDR2 SNEGSKA (reference sequence).

This clonotype came up a few times. The V and J genes are TRBV11-1 and TRBJ2-1; D may be TRBD2 (5 bases). The CDR3 is made up of 15 amino acids. With 1 base removed from V and 4 bases from J, the gap between germline ends came to 11 bases. Germline CDR1 reads SGHAT; CDR2 reads FQDESV (reference sequence). The CDR3 region is CASSLEARGYNEQFF. DNA of the CDR3: TGTGCCAGCAGCTTAGAGGCTCGGGGATACAATGAGCAGTTCTTC.

The chain recombines TRBV7-3 with TRBJ2-7; TRBD1 or TRBD2 may be the D gene (5 bases each). The V gene's germline CDR1 is SGHTA and CDR2 FQGTGA. The CDR3 is 13 amino acids. V was trimmed by 5 bases and J by 7 bases, leaving 15 bases between them. The CDR3 region is CASSKEREGEQYF. The CDR3 DNA reads TGTGCCAGCAGCAAAGAGAGAGAGGGGGAGCAGTACTTC.